A selection of T cell receptor beta chains follows, all from one sample in a study of control samples from healthy donors and cancer patients. Data came from immunoSEQ multiplex PCR; TCRdb stores just in-frame clones and leaves some out. This table holds 120,000 or so clones, approximately 90% found once. Input material: PBMCs. All receptors derive from a woman between 55 and 75 years old with lung cancer. Each CDR3 is given with its conserved first and last residue. A D gene is named only where the DNA matches it firmly.

D gene,V gene,J gene,CDR3 protein
TRBD1,TRBV27,TRBJ1-4,CASRAGQGNEKLFF
TRBD2,TRBV4-3,TRBJ2-1,CASSRERGRGEQFF
-,TRBV7-3,TRBJ2-3,CASSLVNGVNIDTQYF
-,TRBV7-2,TRBJ1-4,CASSPSGLANEKLFF
TRBD2,TRBV5-4,TRBJ2-7,CASTSGGRGEQYF
-,TRBV11-1,TRBJ2-2,CASSPLLGTFTGELFF
TRBD2,TRBV7-2,TRBJ2-1,CASSLEGLAASYNEQFF
-,TRBV27,TRBJ2-5,CASSLGIGDVKTQYF
-,TRBV15,TRBJ1-1,CATSTGRNTEAFF
TRBD1,TRBV10-3,TRBJ1-1,CASVSLGTGNTEAFF
-,TRBV30,TRBJ1-1,CAWHLGGLEAFF
-,TRBV12-5,TRBJ1-1,CASGFLGQVPATEAFF
-,TRBV7-3,TRBJ2-1,CASSLTQGLSNEQFF
-,TRBV7-8,TRBJ2-1,CASSLAVLVPDYNEQFF
-,TRBV5-6,TRBJ2-7,CASSFSGAHEQYF
-,TRBV27,TRBJ1-4,CASADGSATNEKLFF
-,TRBV9,TRBJ1-1,CASSVRENTEAFF
TRBD2,TRBV4-2,TRBJ2-1,CASSPKLAGGKEQFF
-,TRBV12-3/TRBV12-4,TRBJ2-3,CASSLLSTDTQYF
-,TRBV7-9,TRBJ1-1,CASSSSGAGMNTEAFF
-,TRBV21-1,TRBJ2-2,CASSNRGQGGDTGELFF
-,TRBV28,TRBJ2-1,CASSSGHPNEQFF
TRBD1,TRBV18,TRBJ1-2,CASSPGPGTENTF
-,TRBV6-1,TRBJ1-5,CASSARGSLGSNQPQHF
-,TRBV29-1,TRBJ2-1,CSVGKQWGHNEQFF
TRBD2,TRBV10-3,TRBJ2-3,CATTSGASTDTQYF
TRBD1,TRBV7-2,TRBJ2-7,CASSFGQGGYEQYF
-,TRBV6-2/TRBV6-3,TRBJ1-1,CASSFHRASYETEAFF
TRBD1,TRBV5-1,TRBJ2-2,CASSPPGQGTNTGELFF